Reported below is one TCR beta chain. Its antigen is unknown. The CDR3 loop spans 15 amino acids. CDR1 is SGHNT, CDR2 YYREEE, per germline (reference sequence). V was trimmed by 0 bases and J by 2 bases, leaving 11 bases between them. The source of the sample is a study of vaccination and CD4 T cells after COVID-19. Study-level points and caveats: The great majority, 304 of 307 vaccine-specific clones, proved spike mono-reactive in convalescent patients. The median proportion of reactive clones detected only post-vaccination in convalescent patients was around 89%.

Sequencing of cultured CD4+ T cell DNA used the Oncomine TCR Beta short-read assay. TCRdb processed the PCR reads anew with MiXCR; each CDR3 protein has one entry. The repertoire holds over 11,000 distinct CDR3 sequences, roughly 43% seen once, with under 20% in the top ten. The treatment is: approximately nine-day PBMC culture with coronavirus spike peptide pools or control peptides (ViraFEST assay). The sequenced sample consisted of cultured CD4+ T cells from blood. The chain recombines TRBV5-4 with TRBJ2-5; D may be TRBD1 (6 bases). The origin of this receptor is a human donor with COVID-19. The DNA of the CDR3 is TGTGCCAGCAGCTTGGGGCCGGACAGACAAGAGACCCAGTACTTC. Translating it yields CASSLGPDRQETQYF.